This T cell receptor (beta chain) was captured by sequencing in a study of OX40 agonist ivuxolimab in advanced cancers. Assay: immunoSEQ multiplex PCR; the TCRdb copy retains only in-frame clones and omits some. The table records some 25,000 clones, about 90% of them present only once. V gave up 4 bases and J gave up 8 bases, with 17 bases separating them. CDR3 length: 14 amino acids. The germline gives CDR1 SGHRS, CDR2 YFSETQ. This chain links TRBV5-1 with TRBJ2-3; D may match TRBD1 or TRBD2 (5 bases each). This sequence originates from an adult with an advanced solid tumor such as melanoma, head and neck, liver or kidney cancer. The sequencing here drew on CD4+ or CD8+ T cells sorted from blood, taken in a trial of the OX40 agonist ivuxolimab. This CDR3 reads CASSPGTEKGTQYF. Here the CDR3 DNA reads TGCGCCAGCAGCCCTGGGACCGAAAAGGGTACGCAGTATTTT.